This note documents a single TCR beta chain sequence. Its specificity is unknown. The data stem from a study of T cell responses to AZD1222 COVID-19 vaccine. Method: immunoSEQ multiplex PCR; TCRdb's copy keeps in-frame clones and lacks some. The table lists roughly 160,000 clones, more than 85% of them singletons. Study-wide results and caveats: Only a handful of AZD1222 recipients, roughly six in all, had baseline seropositivity.

The specimen was peripheral blood, collected on day 0 of AZD1222 vaccination. The clonotype comes from an adult in good health.

The CDR3 region is CASSWGRLGANEQFF. CDR3 in DNA: TGCGCCAGCAGCTGGGGGCGGTTGGGTGCCAATGAGCAGTTCTTC. The chain is built from TRBV5-1 and TRBJ2-1, with D possibly TRBD1 on 6 matching bases. The CDR3 is 15 residues long. Germline values: CDR1 SGHRS, CDR2 YFSETQ. V was clipped by 3 bases and J by 6 bases, with 16 bases between them. Filled out from reference TRBV5-1 and TRBJ2-1, the complete variable domain reads KAGVTQTPRYLIKTRGQQVTLSCSPISGHRSVSWYQQTPGQGLQFLFEYFSETQRNKGNFPGRFSGRQFSNSRSEMNVSTLELGDSALYLCASSWGRLGANEQFFGPGTRLTVL.